These 13 T cell receptor beta chains originate from one sample sequenced in a study of monozygotic twins with inflammatory bowel disease. TCRdb processed the 5' RACE reads again and assigns one entry to each CDR3 protein, with no DNA. The repertoire table contains about 160,000 distinct CDR3 sequences. Specimen: blood. The receptors originated from a human donor with ulcerative colitis or Crohn's disease, or a healthy co-twin of an affected twin (not recorded which).

The rearrangement joins TRBV6-5 to TRBJ2-7. Germline CDR1 MNHEY, CDR2 SVGAGI. The length of the CDR3 is 13 residues. CDR3 sequence reads: CASSIRRAYEQYF.

The chain joins TRBV5-1 to TRBJ2-2. The CDR3 sequence is 18 residues long. Per germline, CDR1 SGHRS and CDR2 YFSETQ. CDR3 sequence reads: CASSLDAAAERITGELFF.

The rearrangement uses TRBV7-4 and TRBJ2-5; the D gene TCRdb calls, TRBD1, cannot be checked with no DNA. Germline values: CDR1 SGHVT, CDR2 SQSDAQ. The CDR3 is 20 amino acids. The CDR3 here is CASSSHPKGSTGSFRETQYF.

The V call is TRBV18, the J call TRBJ2-7; checking the TCRdb D call of TRBD1 is not possible without DNA. CDR3 length equals 16 residues. Germline lookup yields CDR1 KGHSH and CDR2 LQKENI. The CDR3 reads CASSPLPAGVLGEQYF.

The chain uses TRBV12-3 or TRBV12-4 and TRBJ1-3. The CDR3 consists of 14 residues. CDR3 protein: CASRAGGSGNTIYF.

This sequence joins TRBV10-3 and TRBJ2-7; checking the TCRdb D call of TRBD1 is not possible without DNA. The germline V gene encodes CDR1 ENHRY and CDR2 SYGVKD. The CDR3 covers 15 residues. The CDR3 reads CAIRPRWDRVREQYF.

CDR3: CASAPLGGRNEQFF. This sequence joins TRBV25-1 and TRBJ2-1; no DNA is available, so the TRBD1 call from TCRdb remains unchecked. This CDR3 region has 14 residues. CDR1 is MGHDK, CDR2 SYGVNS, per germline.

V and J are TRBV27 and TRBJ2-2; TCRdb's assignment of TRBD2 cannot be checked, as there is no DNA. In germline, CDR1 is MNHEY, CDR2 SMNVEV (reference sequence). The CDR3 runs to 13 residues. This CDR3 reads CASLPGLTGELFF.

This chain connects TRBV28 to TRBJ2-7; the TRBD1 assignment by TCRdb is unverifiable without DNA. The germline V gene encodes CDR1 MDHEN and CDR2 SYDVKM. The CDR3 consists of 14 residues. The CDR3 protein is CASSWDKLGVEQYF.

The genes are TRBV20-1 and TRBJ1-1; TCRdb's D call of TRBD1 is untestable without DNA. This CDR3 comprises 13 residues. CDR1 is DFQATT, CDR2 SNEGSKA, per germline (reference sequence). The CDR3 reads CSAEGQLNTEAFF.

The chain joins TRBV2 to TRBJ1-1. The CDR3 totals 14 residues. Germline lookup yields CDR1 SNHLY and CDR2 FYNNEI. The CDR3 reads CASSELSLNTEAFF.

The rearrangement uses TRBV6-5 and TRBJ1-6; the D gene TCRdb calls, TRBD1, cannot be checked with no DNA. CDR1 is MNHEY and CDR2 is SVGAGI in the germline V gene. The CDR3 extends over 15 amino acids. The CDR3 sequence is CASSYPGEVNSPLHF.

The V call is TRBV12-3 or TRBV12-4, the J call TRBJ2-3; TCRdb gives TRBD2 as the D gene, but with no DNA this cannot be confirmed. The CDR3 contains 15 residues. The CDR3 loop reads CASSLKGSFTDTQYF.